This T cell receptor (beta chain) was captured in a study of cytomegalovirus exposure and HLA in healthy donors. Overall study: As an earlier analysis found, around 200 million T cells yielded over 95 million unique TCR beta sequences. General study points: In presence/absence analyses, roughly uniform sequencing depth across donors was assumed.

In regard to this clone: Its antigen remains unidentified.

Amplification used 60 Vbeta primers and 13 Jbeta primers. Sequenced by immunoSEQ multiplex PCR; TCRdb stores in-frame clones only, minus some. The repertoire holds about 120,000 clones, with 60% to 80% as singletons. Healthy bone marrow donors made up the donor group. V was shortened by 1 base and J by 4 bases, with 11 bases between the two germline ends. The germline V gene encodes CDR1 SGHDT and CDR2 YYEEEE. CDR3 length equals 15 residues. The sequence derives from a human donor in good health. The sequenced sample consisted of PBMCs. The gene calls are TRBV5-6 and TRBJ2-2, with D maybe TRBD1 (5 bases). The CDR3 nucleotides are TGTGCCAGCAGCTTGAGGCTGGGGCGCACCGGGGAGCTGTTTTTT. Its translation: CASSLRLGRTGELFF.